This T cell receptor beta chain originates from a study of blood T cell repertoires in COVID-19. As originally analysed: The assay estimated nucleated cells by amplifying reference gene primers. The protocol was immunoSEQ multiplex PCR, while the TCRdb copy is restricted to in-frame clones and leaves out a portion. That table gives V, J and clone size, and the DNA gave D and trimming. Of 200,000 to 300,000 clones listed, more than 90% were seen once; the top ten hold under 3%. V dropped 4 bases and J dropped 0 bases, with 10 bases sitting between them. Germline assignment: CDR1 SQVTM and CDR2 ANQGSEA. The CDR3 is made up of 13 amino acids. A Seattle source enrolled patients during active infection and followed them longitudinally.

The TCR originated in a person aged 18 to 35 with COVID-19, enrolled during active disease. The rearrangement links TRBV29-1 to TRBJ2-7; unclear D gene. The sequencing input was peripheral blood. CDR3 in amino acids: CSVVGGSSYEQYF. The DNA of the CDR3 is TGCAGCGTTGTCGGCGGCAGCTCCTACGAGCAGTACTTC.